The 23 T cell receptor beta chains reported below all come from one sample, sequenced in a study of Tregs in tolerant kidney transplant recipients. The repertoire was sequenced with immunoSEQ multiplex PCR; TCRdb's copy has only in-frame clones and lacks some. The sample consists of fewer than 65,000 clones, 70% to 90% of them appearing once. The sequenced sample was Tregs from blood, obtained before the transplant. All receptors derive from a human donor who received a combined kidney and bone marrow transplant.

The CDR3 DNA is TGCGCCCGCACGAAGCGGGGGGGGGCCGGGGAGCTGTTTTTT. Translating gives CARTKRGGAGELFF. The gene calls are TRBV10-2 and TRBJ2-2, with 10 bases aligning to TRBD2. With 11 bases clipped from V and 6 bases from J, the junction kept 9 bases outside the gene matches. This CDR3 has 14 residues. Germline CDR1 is WSHSY and CDR2 is SAAADI.

The chain employs TRBV30 and TRBJ1-5; D not certain. CDR1 and CDR2 from the germline V gene are GTSNPN and SVGIG (reference sequence). The CDR3 is 14 amino acids. Trimming shortened V by 6 bases and J by 0 bases, and 12 bases separated the two germline ends. The CDR3 coding sequence is TGTGCCTGTTGTGGAGATTATAGCAATCAGCCCCAGCATTTT. It encodes CACCGDYSNQPQHF.

The chain recombines TRBV6-5 with TRBJ1-1; D gene ambiguous. From germline, CDR1 is MNHEY and CDR2 SVGAGI. The V and J ends lost 5 bases and 6 bases respectively, with 19 bases between them. This CDR3 has 15 amino acids. This CDR3 is CASSTTTLLGPEAFF. In DNA, the CDR3 is TGTGCCAGCAGTACGACGACTCTACTTGGACCTGAAGCTTTCTTT.

The chain recombines TRBV6-1 with TRBJ2-7, with D uncertain. The CDR3 is made up of 12 amino acids. Germline-derived CDR1 and CDR2 are MNHNS and SASEGT. V dropped 4 bases and J dropped 7 bases, with 11 bases sitting between them. The DNA of the CDR3 is TGTGCCAGCAGTGGCGCTCCTAGGGAGCAGTACTTC. Its translation: CASSGAPREQYF.

The chain combines TRBV5-5 with TRBJ2-7; D is uncertain. Trimming removed 1 base at V and 6 bases at J, with 14 bases between. Per germline, CDR1 SGHKS and CDR2 YYEKEE (reference sequence). The CDR3 length is 14 residues. CDR3 protein: CASSLWQVVGEQYF. The CDR3 DNA reads TGTGCCAGCAGCTTGTGGCAGGTTGTAGGCGAGCAGTACTTC.

This clone is a singleton in its sample. The chain has TRBV5-4 and TRBJ2-5, with 7 bases that match TRBD1. Germline CDR1 reads SGHNT; CDR2 reads YYREEE (reference sequence). The trim removed 5 bases at V and 5 bases at J, leaving 6 bases unmatched. This CDR3 is built from 13 residues. The CDR3 sequence: CASRPTGLETQYF. Written as DNA, the CDR3 is TGTGCCAGCAGACCGACAGGGCTCGAGACCCAGTACTTC.

V is TRBV7-9 and J is TRBJ2-1; 12 bases line up with TRBD2. The V gene end was trimmed by 0 bases and the J gene end by 8 bases; junction bases not matched to a gene: 11. The germline V gene encodes CDR1 SEHNR and CDR2 FQNEAQ (reference sequence). The CDR3 is 18 amino acids. CDR3 in DNA: TGTGCCAGCAGCTTAGCCCGGCTAGCGGGGGGGCTGGTATATGAGCAGTTCTTC. It is translated as CASSLARLAGGLVYEQFF.

The genes are TRBV10-2 and TRBJ1-5; TRBD1 matches 7 bases. From germline, CDR1 is WSHSY and CDR2 SAAADI. This CDR3 comprises 13 residues. The trim removed 6 bases at V and 8 bases at J, leaving 7 bases unmatched. CDR3 sequence reads: CASSPQGLKPQHF. CDR3 nucleotide sequence: TGCGCCAGCAGCCCACAGGGGTTGAAGCCCCAGCATTTT.

V gene TRBV19 combines with J gene TRBJ1-5, with D perhaps TRBD1 (5 bases). This CDR3 comprises 13 residues. V lost 3 bases and J lost 6, with 9 bases in between. CDR1 is LNHDA, CDR2 SQIVND, per germline (reference sequence). The CDR3 sequence: CASSMGGSQPQHF. In DNA, the CDR3 is TGTGCCAGTAGTATGGGGGGAAGTCAGCCCCAGCATTTT.

V usage is TRBV28 and J usage is TRBJ2-7; the D gene is possibly TRBD2 (6 bases). Trimming shortened V by 8 bases and J by 3 bases, and 11 bases separated the two germline ends. CDR1 MDHEN and CDR2 SYDVKM come from the germline V gene. This CDR3 comprises 12 residues. The DNA for the CDR3 is TGTGCCAGCCAACAGGAGGGCTACGAGCAGTACTTC. Translated, it gives CASQQEGYEQYF. The full variable domain, completed using reference TRBV28 and TRBJ2-7, is DVKVTQSSRYLVKRTGEKVFLECVQDMDHENMFWYRQDPGLGLRLIYFSYDVKMKEKGDIPEGYSVSREKKERFSLILESASTNQTSMYLCASQQEGYEQYFGPGTRLTVT.

The rearrangement joins TRBV6-1 to TRBJ2-7; tentatively, D is TRBD1 (5 bases). This CDR3 is 14 amino acids long. Germline V gene data show CDR1 as MNHNS and CDR2 as SASEGT. The ends were cut back, 6 bases at V and 5 bases at J, with 17 bases in the middle. CDR3 DNA sequence: TGTGCCAGCAGGGCGGTAGGGGCTGGGGACGAGCAGTACTTC. This translates into CASRAVGAGDEQYF.

The chain couples TRBV5-1 to TRBJ2-5, with TRBD1 as a possible D gene (7 bases). The CDR3 extends over 14 amino acids. Trimming cost V 4 bases and J 3 bases, with 13 bases left between them. Germline V CDR1 and CDR2: SGHRS, YFSETQ. As DNA, the CDR3 is TGCGCCAGCAGCCGGCAGGGGGGCAAAGAGACCCAGTACTTC. Encoded protein: CASSRQGGKETQYF.

The rearrangement joins TRBV7-2 to TRBJ2-7; 8 bases match TRBD2. CDR3 length: 16 amino acids. J gave up 5 bases and V 2 bases, and 11 bases lay outside the gene matches. The germline gives CDR1 SGHTA, CDR2 FQGNSA. In DNA, the CDR3 is TGTGCCAGCAGCTTAAGAACTAGCGGTTTCAGGGACGAGCAGTACTTC. It yields the protein CASSLRTSGFRDEQYF.

The chain is built from TRBV28 and TRBJ1-2; D remains unclear. Germline V CDR1 and CDR2: MDHEN, SYDVKM. The germline V and J ends were trimmed by 3 bases and 2 bases, with 19 bases remaining between them. The CDR3 runs to 17 residues. The DNA of the CDR3 is TGTGCCAGCAGTTTGGACGGCCCAAGGGTTTCGAACTATGGCTACACCTTC. This codes for CASSLDGPRVSNYGYTF.

This chain connects TRBV5-6 to TRBJ1-1; D gene uncertain. Trimming pared 0 bases from V and 1 base from J, leaving 13 bases between. Per the germline V gene, CDR1 is SGHDT and CDR2 is YYEEEE. The CDR3 loop spans 16 amino acids. The chain's CDR3 is CASSLVGLVGNTEAFF. In DNA form, the CDR3 reads TGTGCCAGCAGCTTGGTAGGGCTCGTAGGGAACACTGAAGCTTTCTTT.

V usage is TRBV7-2 and J usage is TRBJ2-3; D unclear. The CDR3 loop spans 12 amino acids. Trimming took off 5 bases at V and 7 bases at J, with 10 bases between the two ends. Germline V gene data show CDR1 as SGHTA and CDR2 as FQGNSA. The CDR3 sequence is CASSPSSNTQYF. CDR3 in DNA: TGTGCCAGCAGCCCGAGCTCTAATACGCAGTATTTT.

In this sample, this clone turned up once. V is TRBV27 and J is TRBJ1-2; D possibly corresponds to TRBD1 (6 bases). CDR1 and CDR2 from the germline V gene are MNHEY and SMNVEV (reference sequence). There are 14 residues in the CDR3. V was clipped by 5 bases and J by 4 bases, with 14 bases between them. In DNA, the CDR3 is TGTGCCAGCAGTCCGCGAGGGGGTTTCTATGGCTACACCTTC. Protein sequence: CASSPRGGFYGYTF.

The rearrangement joins TRBV6-5 to TRBJ2-7, with 8 bases fitting TRBD1. This CDR3 spans 16 amino acids. Trimming cost V 1 base and J 6 bases; bases outside gene matches: 11. Germline V lookup: CDR1 MNHEY, CDR2 SVGAGI. The CDR3 sequence: CASSYYDRGYSVEQYF. For the CDR3, the DNA is TGTGCCAGCAGTTACTACGACAGGGGTTACAGTGTCGAGCAGTACTTC.

The chain uses TRBV18 and TRBJ1-4; D is undetermined. The germline V and J ends were trimmed by 4 bases and 8 bases, with 11 bases remaining between them. CDR1 is KGHSH and CDR2 is LQKENI in the germline V gene. The CDR3 sequence is 13 residues long. CDR3 sequence (DNA): TGTGCCAGCTCACAAGGAGCGGGGGAAAAACTGTTTTTT. It specifies CASSQGAGEKLFF.

The rearrangement links TRBV6-5 to TRBJ1-6; the match to TRBD1 covers 8 bases. CDR3 size: 12 residues. The germline gives CDR1 MNHEY, CDR2 SVGAGI. Unmatched junction bases numbered 1, after V lost 8 bases and J lost 7 bases. CDR3 nucleotides: TGTGCCAGCCGACAGGGGAATTCACCCCTCCACTTT. It yields the protein CASRQGNSPLHF.

This clone was found once. This CDR3 is CASSLTSREQFF. Written as DNA, the CDR3 is TGTGCCAGCAGCTTAACTAGTCGTGAGCAGTTCTTC. V is TRBV5-4 and J is TRBJ2-1, with a weak D call TRBD2 (5 bases). Germline assignment: CDR1 SGHNT and CDR2 YYREEE (reference sequence). The V end lost 2 bases, the J end lost 9 bases, and 9 bases lay between the germline ends. The CDR3 is 12 amino acids. Full variable domain (rest looked up from reference TRBV5-4 and TRBJ2-1): ETGVTQSPTHLIKTRGQQVTLRCSSQSGHNTVSWYQQALGQGPQFIFQYYREEENGRGNFPPRFSGLQFPNYSSELNVNALELDDSALYLCASSLTSREQFFGPGTRLTVL.

The chain couples TRBV11-2 to TRBJ2-1; 8 nucleotides match TRBD2. Per germline, CDR1 SGHAT and CDR2 FQNNGV. After removal of 7 bases from V and 6 bases from J, the junction contained 8 bases not matched to a gene. The CDR3 is 14 amino acids. The CDR3 bases are TGTGCCAGCACTCGCGGGGGGTCAACCAATGAGCAGTTCTTC. Protein sequence: CASTRGGSTNEQFF.

The CDR3 bases are TGTGCCAGCAGCTTAGTAGGGAGAGAAAAACTGTTTTTT. Translation: CASSLVGREKLFF. The rearrangement joins TRBV7-6 to TRBJ1-4, with no clear D. The CDR3 is 13 amino acids. Germline-derived CDR1 and CDR2 are SGHVS and FNYEAQ. With 1 base removed from V and 8 bases from J, the gap between germline ends came to 8 bases.